These 32 T cell receptor beta chains share one sample of origin, sequenced in a study of Ad26.COV2.S vaccination and SARS-CoV-2 variants. Data came from immunoSEQ multiplex PCR; TCRdb stores just in-frame clones and leaves some out. The profile covers fewer than 900,000 clones, with about 90% appearing a single time and approximately 1.5% taken by the ten largest. The treatment denotes: over 15 received Ad26.COV2.S at low or high dose, single or two shots; about 5 received placebo; per-sample allocation not given. Sampling was performed 63 days after the first vaccine or placebo injection. The specimen comprised peripheral blood, sampled in a trial of Ad26.COV2.S vaccine versus placebo. The source is a person between 18 and 59 years old who received the Ad26.COV2.S COVID-19 vaccine or a placebo.

The chain links TRBV30 to TRBJ2-6; D ambiguous. CDR3 length equals 16 residues. The V end lost 6 bases, the J end lost 0 bases, and 15 bases lay between the germline ends. Germline V CDR1 and CDR2: GTSNPN, SVGIG (reference sequence). CDR3 coding DNA: TGTGCCTGCCCTGGGCTTTTCTCCTCTGGGGCCAACGTCCTGACTTTC. It codes for CACPGLFSSGANVLTF.

The chain is built from TRBV6-4 and TRBJ2-2, with 10 bases identical to TRBD1. The CDR3 has 14 residues. Germline V gene data show CDR1 as MRHNA and CDR2 as SNTAGT. Trimming at V came to 6 bases and at J to 3 bases, leaving 1 base not matched to a gene. The CDR3 here is CASRGQGYTGELFF. The DNA for the CDR3 is TGTGCCAGCAGGGGACAGGGGTACACCGGGGAGCTGTTTTTT.

This chain joins TRBV7-2 and TRBJ1-3; a possible D gene is TRBD1 (6 bases). V was cut by 5 bases and J by 4 bases, with 9 bases left in between. The CDR3 extends over 13 amino acids. Germline V CDR1 and CDR2: SGHTA, FQGNSA. CDR3 DNA: TGTGCCAGCAGCCCCCAGGGGGGAAACACCATATATTTT. It translates to CASSPQGGNTIYF.

The chain joins TRBV7-2 to TRBJ2-3, with 8 bases aligning to TRBD2. V dropped 6 bases and J dropped 3; count of bases not matched to a gene: 5. The CDR3 length is 14 residues. Germline V gene sequence: CDR1 SGHTA, CDR2 FQGNSA. The CDR3 sequence is CASRPGLGTDTQYF. DNA of the CDR3: TGTGCCAGCAGGCCGGGACTAGGTACAGATACGCAGTATTTT.

The V gene is TRBV7-2, the J gene TRBJ2-1; 14 nucleotides line up with TRBD2. Looked up from germline, CDR1 is SGHTA and CDR2 is FQGNSA. J lost 7 bases, V lost 2 bases, and 7 bases had no gene match. The CDR3 consists of 17 residues. The CDR3 bases are TGTGCCAGCAGCTTATGGGGACTAGCGGGGGTTTCAAATGAGCAGTTCTTC. It is translated as CASSLWGLAGVSNEQFF.

This chain connects TRBV6-5 to TRBJ2-7; D not resolved. Trimming left V 8 bases short and J 6 bases short, with 17 bases between. Per germline, CDR1 MNHEY and CDR2 SVGAGI. This CDR3 is built from 13 residues. The chain's CDR3 is CASGLESFSEQYF. The CDR3 nucleotides read TGTGCCAGCGGGCTGGAGAGTTTTAGCGAGCAGTACTTC.

This clone has just one count. This chain uses TRBV6-6 with TRBJ1-4; the D gene is possibly TRBD1 (5 bases). V lost 4 bases and J 11 bases, leaving 8 bases between the germline ends. Germline V gene sequence: CDR1 MNHNY, CDR2 SVGAGI (reference sequence). The CDR3 totals 11 residues. The CDR3 region is CASSSEGKLFF. In DNA, the CDR3 is TGTGCCAGCAGTTCAGAGGGGAAACTGTTTTTT.

The gene calls are TRBV6-5 and TRBJ2-4; TRBD2 matches at 16 bases. The ends lost 2 bases at V and 7 bases at J; junction bases unmatched: 2. Germline lookup yields CDR1 MNHEY and CDR2 SVGAGI. The length of the CDR3 is 16 residues. The CDR3 protein is CASSYGTSGGENIQYF. CDR3 sequence (DNA): TGTGCCAGCAGTTACGGGACTAGCGGGGGGGAGAACATTCAGTACTTC.

This sequence joins TRBV3-1 (or the pseudogene TRBV3-2) and TRBJ2-2; TRBD2 matches at 11 bases. CDR1 is LGHDT, CDR2 YNNKEL, per germline (reference sequence). J was trimmed by 1 base and V by 0 bases; bases with no gene match: 4. CDR3 size: 18 residues. The CDR3 protein is CASSQDYGLAGNTGELFF. In DNA form, the CDR3 reads TGTGCCAGCAGCCAAGACTACGGACTAGCGGGGAACACCGGGGAGCTGTTTTTT.

J is TRBJ1-4 and V is TRBV7-9, with 8 bases that match TRBD1. With 5 bases clipped from V and 8 bases from J, the junction kept 7 bases outside the gene matches. The germline V gene has CDR1 SEHNR and CDR2 FQNEAQ (reference sequence). The CDR3 loop spans 14 amino acids. In DNA form, the CDR3 reads TGTGCCAGCAGCCGGACAGGGTTAGAAGAAAAACTGTTTTTT. This sequence encodes CASSRTGLEEKLFF.

The chain carries TRBV6-6 and TRBJ1-1; the match to TRBD1 covers 9 bases. The CDR3 is made up of 16 amino acids. Trimming removed 6 bases from V and 2 bases from J; junction bases left unmatched: 10. Per germline, CDR1 MNHNY and CDR2 SVGAGI (reference sequence). The CDR3 region has the DNA TGTGCCAGCAGAACCCCATTACAGGGGGCAAACACTGAAGCTTTCTTT. Its protein is CASRTPLQGANTEAFF.

The chain couples TRBV29-1 to TRBJ1-1; D not certain. Germline values: CDR1 SQVTM, CDR2 ANQGSEA. This CDR3 region has 11 residues. Trimming left V 5 bases short and J 5 bases short, with 9 bases between. The CDR3 reads CSVSRRTEAFF. CDR3 coding DNA: TGCAGCGTTTCTCGTCGTACTGAAGCTTTCTTT.

The gene calls are TRBV24-1 and TRBJ1-5; D gene unclear. The CDR3 covers 11 residues. CDR1 is KGHDR and CDR2 is SFDVKD in the germline V gene. Trimming took 2 bases from V and 11 from J, leaving 6 bases between them. The CDR3 spells CATSDSHAQHF. For the CDR3, the DNA is TGTGCCACCAGTGATTCCCATGCCCAGCATTTT.

This rearrangement joins TRBV27 to TRBJ2-7; maybe TRBD2 (6 bases). CDR1 is MNHEY, CDR2 SMNVEV, per germline (reference sequence). V was cut by 6 bases and J by 2 bases, with 11 bases left in between. This CDR3 region has 13 residues. CDR3 coding DNA: TGTGCCAGCAGCTCGGGAGTCCCCTACGAGCAGTACTTC. Its protein is CASSSGVPYEQYF.

The V and J genes are TRBV7-6 and TRBJ1-5; 8 nucleotides align to TRBD1. The CDR3 covers 17 residues. V was pared by 5 bases and J by 0 bases, with 9 bases of the junction left unmatched. Germline CDR1 reads SGHVS; CDR2 reads FNYEAQ. The chain's CDR3 is CASSPGGTGYSNQPQHF. CDR3 DNA sequence: TGTGCCAGCAGCCCAGGGGGGACAGGTTATAGCAATCAGCCCCAGCATTTT.

V and J are TRBV6-5 and TRBJ2-5; D remains unclear. The V end lost 5 bases, the J end lost 7 bases, and 8 bases lay between the germline ends. The CDR3 loop spans 11 amino acids. CDR1 is MNHEY, CDR2 SVGAGI, per germline. This CDR3 is CASSPGRTQYF. The CDR3 region has the DNA TGTGCCAGCAGTCCCGGACGGACCCAGTACTTC.

This clone was detected only once. The rearrangement links TRBV5-4 to TRBJ2-7; 13 bases are a match to TRBD2. This CDR3 spans 14 amino acids. CDR1 is SGHNT and CDR2 is YYREEE in the germline V gene (reference sequence). J gave up 4 bases and V 4 bases, and 2 bases lay outside the gene matches. CDR3 loop: CASSRGLAGYEQYF. DNA for the CDR3: TGTGCCAGCAGCCGGGGACTAGCGGGATACGAGCAGTACTTC.

The chain links TRBV30 to TRBJ1-1; D gene unclear. The CDR3 is 13 residues long. Germline V CDR1 and CDR2: GTSNPN, SVGIG (reference sequence). The V end was cut by 2 bases, the J end by 10 bases, with 17 bases between. This CDR3 is CAWSLTVGPGAFF. The CDR3, as DNA: TGTGCCTGGAGTTTAACTGTCGGACCTGGAGCTTTCTTT.

The V and J genes are TRBV5-1 and TRBJ2-7; D call uncertain. The V gene's germline CDR1 is SGHRS and CDR2 YFSETQ. V lost 0 bases to trimming and J lost 1 base, with 8 bases between them. This CDR3 contains 14 residues. Here the CDR3 DNA reads TGCGCCAGCAGCTTGGATCCCGCATCCTACGAGCAGTACTTC. Protein sequence: CASSLDPASYEQYF.

The genes are TRBV7-2 and TRBJ2-7, with D possibly being TRBD2 (5 bases). Germline values: CDR1 SGHTA, CDR2 FQGNSA. V shed 5 bases and J shed 1 base, with 15 bases lying between them. The CDR3 spans 15 residues. The CDR3 region is CASSGPGYLSYEQYF. In nucleotides, the CDR3 is TGTGCCAGCAGCGGCCCGGGGTATCTTTCCTACGAGCAGTACTTC.

This clone was seen just once. The chain links TRBV15 to TRBJ2-4, with D tentatively TRBD2 (6 bases). V lost 0 bases and J lost 3, with 21 bases in between. Germline V CDR1 and CDR2: LNHNV, YYDKDF (reference sequence). The CDR3 sequence is 19 residues long. The DNA of the CDR3 is TGTGCCACCAGCAGAGATAGAAAAGTAGCGGAGGTTAACAAAAACATTCAGTACTTC. This codes for CATSRDRKVAEVNKNIQYF. The entire variable domain, with the rest obtained from reference TRBV15 and TRBJ2-4, is as follows: DAMVIQNPRYQVTQFGKPVTLSCSQTLNHNVMYWYQQKSSQAPKLLFHYYDKDFNNEADTPDNFQSRRPNTSFCFLDIRSPGLGDTAMYLCATSRDRKVAEVNKNIQYFGAGTRLSVL.

The chain combines TRBV6-5 with TRBJ2-1; 7 bases fit TRBD2. This CDR3 spans 15 amino acids. V shed 6 bases and J 6 bases; nucleotides not matched to a gene: 11. The germline gives CDR1 MNHEY, CDR2 SVGAGI. CDR3 nucleotides: TGTGCCAGCAGCCGGGGGACTACCAAGGGCAATGAGCAGTTCTTC. This gives the protein CASSRGTTKGNEQFF.

The V call is TRBV7-2, the J call TRBJ1-6; TRBD1 is a possible D gene (5 bases). Germline assignment: CDR1 SGHTA and CDR2 FQGNSA. The V gene lost 5 bases and the J gene lost 8 bases, with 19 bases spanning the gap. This CDR3 region has 16 residues. CDR3 in DNA: TGTGCCAGCAGCCATCTCCGGGAACTCAGGGATTCACCCCTCCACTTT. Translation gives CASSHLRELRDSPLHF.

The chain combines TRBV7-6 with TRBJ1-2; D not certain. The CDR3 totals 14 residues. The germline V and J ends were trimmed by 1 base and 0 bases, with 6 bases remaining between them. CDR1 and CDR2 (germline): SGHVS, FNYEAQ. The CDR3 region is CASSLGVANYGYTF. In nucleotides, the CDR3 is TGTGCCAGCAGCTTAGGGGTAGCTAACTATGGCTACACCTTC.

This chain uses TRBV7-2 with TRBJ2-7; 8 bases match TRBD2. Losses at the gene ends were 1 base for V and 4 bases for J; bases not matched to a gene: 6. The CDR3 has 15 amino acids. Germline loops: CDR1 SGHTA, CDR2 FQGNSA. CDR3 sequence: CASSLVPGGGYEQYF. As DNA, the CDR3 is TGTGCCAGCAGCTTAGTACCGGGAGGGGGTTACGAGCAGTACTTC.

The chain couples TRBV3-1 (or the pseudogene TRBV3-2) to TRBJ2-4; the match to TRBD2 covers 12 bases. Germline V gene data show CDR1 as LGHDT and CDR2 as YNNKEL (reference sequence). The V segment lost 0 bases and the J segment 13 bases; nucleotides outside the gene matches: 4. The CDR3 contains 14 residues. The CDR3 region has the DNA TGTGCCAGCAGCCAAGATCTAACTAGCGGGAGGCAGTACTTC. Protein sequence: CASSQDLTSGRQYF.

Worth noting for this clone: At the DNA level, this CDR3 is encoded by other sequences in the same sample as well. The chain has TRBV6-5 and TRBJ1-6, with D maybe TRBD1 (5 bases). Trimming took off 2 bases at V and 10 bases at J, with 6 bases between the two ends. Germline V CDR1 and CDR2: MNHEY, SVGAGI. The CDR3 has 12 residues. The CDR3 region has the DNA TGTGCCAGCAGTTACAGGGGATCACCCCTCCACTTT. It yields the protein CASSYRGSPLHF.

This clone was detected once. This sequence joins TRBV29-1 and TRBJ2-2; D unresolved. V lost 6 bases, J lost 4 bases, and 12 bases lay in between. The CDR3 covers 13 residues. Germline V gives CDR1 SQVTM, CDR2 ANQGSEA. DNA for the CDR3: TGCAGCGTCTCTGGCCCGAGCACCGGGGAGCTGTTTTTT. It encodes CSVSGPSTGELFF.

This rearrangement joins TRBV19 to TRBJ2-7; 10 bases align to TRBD2. V was pared by 7 bases and J by 7 bases, with 13 bases of the junction left unmatched. Germline CDR1 is LNHDA and CDR2 is SQIVND (reference sequence). There are 15 residues in the CDR3. The CDR3 sequence: CASIPAGGRLGEQYF. CDR3 nucleotides: TGTGCCAGTATCCCAGCGGGGGGGCGTCTGGGAGAGCAGTACTTC.

About this clone: This specimen includes other DNA sequences encoding the same CDR3. This chain joins TRBV20-1 and TRBJ2-7; D may match TRBD1 or TRBD2 (5 bases each). This CDR3 has 11 residues. The ends were cut back, 5 bases at V and 7 bases at J, with 12 bases in the middle. CDR1 and CDR2 from the germline V gene are DFQATT and SNEGSKA (reference sequence). The CDR3 here is CSAPGAGEQYF. The CDR3 DNA sequence: TGCAGTGCTCCCGGGGCAGGGGAGCAGTACTTC.

The V call is TRBV2, the J call TRBJ1-2; D gene uncertain. Trimming removed 7 bases from V and 0 bases from J, with 15 bases in between. Germline V gene data show CDR1 as SNHLY and CDR2 as FYNNEI. This CDR3 is built from 15 residues. CDR3 loop: CASKTGSASNYGYTF. Written as DNA, the CDR3 is TGTGCCAGCAAGACGGGTTCAGCTTCTAACTATGGCTACACCTTC. Variable domain in full (rest from reference TRBV2 and TRBJ1-2): EPEVTQTPSHQVTQMGQEVILRCVPISNHLYFYWYRQILGQKVEFLVSFYNNEISEKSEIFDDQFSVERPDGSNFTLKIRSTKLEDSAMYFCASKTGSASNYGYTFGSGTRLTVV.

The chain employs TRBV7-8 and TRBJ2-3; 15 nucleotides agree with TRBD2. Unmatched junction bases numbered 9, after V lost 0 bases and J lost 5 bases. The germline gives CDR1 SGHVS, CDR2 FQNEAQ. The CDR3 is 19 residues long. DNA for the CDR3: TGTGCCAGCAGCTTAGCGCCATTGGGACTAGCGGGAGGTAAAGATACGCAGTATTTT. This codes for CASSLAPLGLAGGKDTQYF.